This TCR beta chain was profiled in a study of T cell repertoires in cytomegalovirus infection. About the study: Shared public TCR beta signatures pointed to both CMV infection and a matching HLA type.

V was clipped by 5 bases and J by 3 bases; unmatched bases: 9. Germline loops: CDR1 SGHTA, CDR2 FQGTGA. This CDR3 has 15 residues. TCRdb independently ran MiXCR on the reads; one entry per CDR3 protein. Seen here are 570,000 or so distinct CDR3 sequences, 40% observed once, and the top ten hold roughly 50%. For this clonotype: Its antigen remains unidentified.

The sample here was cultured PBMCs, taken from culture after CMV antigen stimulation. This sequence was found in a human donor in good health (CMV status not recorded). Some clones in this sample may be carry-over from other donors' samples. V is TRBV7-3 and J is TRBJ2-7; 8 nucleotides align to TRBD1. The CDR3 coding sequence is TGTGCCAGCAGCCCGGGCAGGGGGCCTTACTACGAGCAGTACTTC. Amino acids: CASSPGRGPYYEQYF.